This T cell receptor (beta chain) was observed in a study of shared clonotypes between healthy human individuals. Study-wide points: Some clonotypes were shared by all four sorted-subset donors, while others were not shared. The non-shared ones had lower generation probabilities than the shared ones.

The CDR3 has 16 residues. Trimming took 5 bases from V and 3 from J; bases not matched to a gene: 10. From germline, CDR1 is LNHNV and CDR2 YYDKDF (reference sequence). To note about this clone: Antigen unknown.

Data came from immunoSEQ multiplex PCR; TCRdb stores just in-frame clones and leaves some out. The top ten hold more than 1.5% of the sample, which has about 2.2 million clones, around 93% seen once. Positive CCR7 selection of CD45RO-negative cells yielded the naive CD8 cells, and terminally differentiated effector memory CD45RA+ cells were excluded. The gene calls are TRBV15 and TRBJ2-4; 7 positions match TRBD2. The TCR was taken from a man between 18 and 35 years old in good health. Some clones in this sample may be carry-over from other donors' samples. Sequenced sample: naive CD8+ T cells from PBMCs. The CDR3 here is CATSPLLGGDKNIQYF. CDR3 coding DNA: TGTGCCACCAGCCCTCTACTTGGGGGGGACAAAAACATTCAGTACTTC.